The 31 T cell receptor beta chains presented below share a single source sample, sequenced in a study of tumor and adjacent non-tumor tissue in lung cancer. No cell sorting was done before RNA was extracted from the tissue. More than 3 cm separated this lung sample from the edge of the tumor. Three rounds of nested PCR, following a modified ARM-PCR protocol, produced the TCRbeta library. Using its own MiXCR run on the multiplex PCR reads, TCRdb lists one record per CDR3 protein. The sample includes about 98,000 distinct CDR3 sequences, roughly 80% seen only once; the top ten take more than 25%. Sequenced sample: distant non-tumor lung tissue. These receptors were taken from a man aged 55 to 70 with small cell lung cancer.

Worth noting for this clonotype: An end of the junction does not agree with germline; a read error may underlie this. The DNA for the CDR3 is TGTGCCAGCAGTTTAAGTTTTAGCTACTACAGTGAGCAGTTCTTC. This gives the protein CASSLSFSYYSEQFF. The chain is built from TRBV12-3 or TRBV12-4 and TRBJ2-1; unclear D gene. The CDR3 totals 15 residues.

CDR3 residues: CANSMGLGGYEQYV. The DNA of the CDR3 is TGTGCCAACAGCATGGGATTAGGAGGCTACGAGCAGTACGTC. V is TRBV11-2 and J is TRBJ2-7; D possibly corresponds to TRBD2 (5 bases). CDR1 and CDR2 from the germline V gene are SGHAT and FQNNGV. The CDR3 length is 14 residues.

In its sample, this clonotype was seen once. This CDR3 is CTSFRASGRASLYYEQYV. In DNA form, the CDR3 reads TGTACCAGCTTTAGGGCTAGCGGGAGGGCGAGCCTTTACTACGAGCAGTACGTC. This chain joins TRBV11-2 and TRBJ2-7, with 12 positions matching TRBD2. Looked up from germline, CDR1 is SGHAT and CDR2 is FQNNGV. The CDR3 covers 18 residues.

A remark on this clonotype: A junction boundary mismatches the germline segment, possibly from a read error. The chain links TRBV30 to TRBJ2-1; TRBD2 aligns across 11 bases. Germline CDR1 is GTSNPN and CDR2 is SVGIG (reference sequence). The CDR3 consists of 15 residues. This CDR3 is CAGTFTSGSSGERFF. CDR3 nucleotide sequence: TGTGCCGGGACTTTTACTAGCGGGAGTAGCGGTGAGCGGTTCTTC.

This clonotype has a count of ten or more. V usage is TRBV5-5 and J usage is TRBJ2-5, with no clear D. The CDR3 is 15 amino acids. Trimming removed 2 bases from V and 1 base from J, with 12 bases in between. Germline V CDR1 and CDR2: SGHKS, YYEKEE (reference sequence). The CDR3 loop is CASSFGRLLQETQYF. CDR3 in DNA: TGTGCCAGCAGCTTTGGTAGGCTCCTCCAAGAGACCCAGTACTTC.

The CDR3 region is CASGPRRAAGSIQYF. The CDR3 DNA sequence: TGTGCCAGCGGTCCAAGGAGGGCAGCTGGGAGCATTCAGTACTTC. The rearrangement links TRBV12-3 or TRBV12-4 to TRBJ2-4, with D maybe TRBD2 (6 bases). The CDR3 contains 15 residues. V lost 8 bases, J lost 9 bases, and 23 bases lay in between.

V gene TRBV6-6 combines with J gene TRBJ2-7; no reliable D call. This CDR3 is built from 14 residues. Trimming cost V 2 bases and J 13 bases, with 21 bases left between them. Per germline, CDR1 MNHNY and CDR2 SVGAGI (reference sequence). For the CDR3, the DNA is TGTGCCAGCAGTTACACCAGAACCGTCTACGTGCAATACTTC. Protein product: CASSYTRTVYVQYF.

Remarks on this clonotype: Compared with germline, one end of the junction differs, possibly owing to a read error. In nucleotides, the CDR3 is TGTGCCAGCAAGCAAAACGACGGAAGCTCCTATAACTCACCCCTCCACTTT. It yields the protein CASKQNDGSSYNSPLHF. This chain links TRBV13 with TRBJ1-6; no clear D. Germline V gives CDR1 PRHDT, CDR2 FYEKMQ (reference sequence). The CDR3 is 17 amino acids.

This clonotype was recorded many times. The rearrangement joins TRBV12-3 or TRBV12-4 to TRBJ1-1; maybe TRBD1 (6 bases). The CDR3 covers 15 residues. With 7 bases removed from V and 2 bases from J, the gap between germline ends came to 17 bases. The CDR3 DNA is TGTGCCAGCACCGCAAGGAGGGGGAGCAACACTGAAGCTTTCTTT. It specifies CASTARRGSNTEAFF.

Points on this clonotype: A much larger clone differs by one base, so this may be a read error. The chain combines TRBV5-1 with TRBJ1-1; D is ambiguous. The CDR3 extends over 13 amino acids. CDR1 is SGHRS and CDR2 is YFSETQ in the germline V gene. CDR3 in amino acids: CAISLDPGAEAFF. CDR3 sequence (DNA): TGCGCCATCAGCTTGGATCCTGGCGCTGAAGCTTTCTTT.

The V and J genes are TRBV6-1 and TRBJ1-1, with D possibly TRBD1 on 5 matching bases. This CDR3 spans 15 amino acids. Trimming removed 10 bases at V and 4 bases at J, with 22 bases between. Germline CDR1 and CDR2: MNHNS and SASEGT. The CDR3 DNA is TGTGCCAACATTGTCTACGCAAAGGGGCCCACTGAAGCTTTCTTT. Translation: CANIVYAKGPTEAFF.

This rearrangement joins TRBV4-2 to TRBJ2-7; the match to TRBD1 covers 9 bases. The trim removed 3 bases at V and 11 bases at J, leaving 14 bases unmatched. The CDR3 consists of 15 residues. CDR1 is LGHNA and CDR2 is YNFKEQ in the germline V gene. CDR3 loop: CASSQKRTGVYKEYF. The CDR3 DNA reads TGTGCCAGCAGCCAGAAGCGGACAGGGGTCTACAAGGAGTACTTC.

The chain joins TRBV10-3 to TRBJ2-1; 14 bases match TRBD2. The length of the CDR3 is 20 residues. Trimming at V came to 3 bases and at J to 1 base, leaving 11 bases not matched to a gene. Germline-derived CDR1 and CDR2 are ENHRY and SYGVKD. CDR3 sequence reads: CAISDSGTSGGTGSYNEQFF. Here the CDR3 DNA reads TGTGCCATCAGTGACTCCGGGACTAGCGGGGGAACAGGGTCCTACAATGAGCAGTTCTTC.

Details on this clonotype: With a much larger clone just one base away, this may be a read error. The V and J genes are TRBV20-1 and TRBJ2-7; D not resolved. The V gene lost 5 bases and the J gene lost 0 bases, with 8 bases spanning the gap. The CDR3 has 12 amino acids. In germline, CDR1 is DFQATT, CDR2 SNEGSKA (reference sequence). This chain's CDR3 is CSAVLSSYEQYV. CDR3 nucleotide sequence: TGCAGTGCTGTGTTGAGCTCCTACGAGCAGTACGTC.

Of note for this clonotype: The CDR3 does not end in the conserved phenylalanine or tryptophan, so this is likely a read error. CDR3 loop: CIAIRISGYNEQFL. The CDR3 nucleotides are TGCATTGCTATAAGGATCAGCGGTTACAATGAGCAGTTCTTG. This chain joins TRBV20-1 and TRBJ2-1; D possibly corresponds to TRBD2 (5 bases). CDR3 size: 14 residues. The germline gives CDR1 DFQATT, CDR2 SNEGSKA (reference sequence).

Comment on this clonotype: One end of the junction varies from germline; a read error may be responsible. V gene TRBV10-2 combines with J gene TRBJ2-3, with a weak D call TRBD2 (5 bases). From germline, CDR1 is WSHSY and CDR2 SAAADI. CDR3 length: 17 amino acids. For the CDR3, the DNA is TGCGCCAGCAGTGAGTCTCGAGTGGGAGAGAGCACAGATACGCACTATTTT. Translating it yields CASSESRVGESTDTHYF.

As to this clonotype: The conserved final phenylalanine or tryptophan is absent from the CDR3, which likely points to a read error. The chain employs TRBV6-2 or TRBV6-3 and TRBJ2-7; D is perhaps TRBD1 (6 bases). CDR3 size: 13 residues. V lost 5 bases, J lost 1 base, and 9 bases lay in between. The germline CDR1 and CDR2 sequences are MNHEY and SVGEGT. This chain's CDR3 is CASSIDRSYEQYL. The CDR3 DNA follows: TGTGCCAGCAGTATAGACAGGTCCTACGAGCAGTACCTC.

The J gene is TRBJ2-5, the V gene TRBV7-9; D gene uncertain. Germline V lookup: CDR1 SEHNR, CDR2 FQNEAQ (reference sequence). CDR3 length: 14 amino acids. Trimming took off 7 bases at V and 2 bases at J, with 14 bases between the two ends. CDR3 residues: CASNIPEVQETQYF. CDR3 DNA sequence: TGTGCCAGCAACATACCGGAAGTACAAGAGACCCAGTACTTC.

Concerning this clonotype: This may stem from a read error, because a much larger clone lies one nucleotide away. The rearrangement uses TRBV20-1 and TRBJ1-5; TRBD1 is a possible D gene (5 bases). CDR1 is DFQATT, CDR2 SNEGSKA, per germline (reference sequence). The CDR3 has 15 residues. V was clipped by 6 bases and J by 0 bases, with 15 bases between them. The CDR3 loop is CSAATGGDSNQPQHF. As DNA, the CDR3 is TGCAGTGCCGCCACTGGGGGGGATAGCAATCAGCCCCAGCATTTT.

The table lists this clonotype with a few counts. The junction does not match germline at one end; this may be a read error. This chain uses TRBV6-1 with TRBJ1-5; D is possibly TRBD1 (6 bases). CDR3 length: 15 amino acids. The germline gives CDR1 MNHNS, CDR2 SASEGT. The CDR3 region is CASSPDRRPNQPQHF. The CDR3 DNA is TGTGCCAGCAGCCCCGACAGGAGGCCAAATCAGCCCCAACATTTT.

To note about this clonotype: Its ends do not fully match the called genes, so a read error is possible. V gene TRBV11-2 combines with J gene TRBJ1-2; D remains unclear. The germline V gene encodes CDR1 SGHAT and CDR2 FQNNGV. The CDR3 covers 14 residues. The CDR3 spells CASSLDAGGYGYTF. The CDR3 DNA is TGTGCCAGCAGCCTAGATGCAGGAGGCTATGGCTACACCTTC.

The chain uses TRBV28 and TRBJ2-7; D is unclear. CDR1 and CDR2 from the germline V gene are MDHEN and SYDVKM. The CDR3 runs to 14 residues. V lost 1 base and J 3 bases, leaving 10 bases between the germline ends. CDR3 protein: CASSLSSSLYEQYV. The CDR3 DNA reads TGTGCCAGCAGTTTATCTTCCAGTCTCTACGAGCAGTACGTC.

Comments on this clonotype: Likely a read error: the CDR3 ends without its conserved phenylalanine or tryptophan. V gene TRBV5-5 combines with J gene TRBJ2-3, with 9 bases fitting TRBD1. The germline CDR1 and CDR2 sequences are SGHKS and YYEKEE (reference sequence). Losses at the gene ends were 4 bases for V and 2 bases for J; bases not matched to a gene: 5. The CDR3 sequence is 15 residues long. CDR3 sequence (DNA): TGTGCCAGCAGCGGACAGGGGCACCTCACAGATACGCAGTATTTG. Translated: CASSGQGHLTDTQYL.

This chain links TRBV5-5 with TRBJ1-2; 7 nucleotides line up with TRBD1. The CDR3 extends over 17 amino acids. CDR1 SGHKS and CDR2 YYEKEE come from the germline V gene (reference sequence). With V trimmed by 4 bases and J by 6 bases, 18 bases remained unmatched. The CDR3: CASSPGQAHGLDHGYTF. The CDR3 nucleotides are TGTGCCAGCAGCCCCGGACAGGCACATGGTCTGGACCATGGCTACACCTTC. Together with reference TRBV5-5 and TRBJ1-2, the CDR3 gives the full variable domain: DAGVTQSPTHLIKTRGQQVTLRCSPISGHKSVSWYQQVLGQGPQFIFQYYEKEERGRGNFPDRFSARQFPNYSSELNVNALLLGDSALYLCASSPGQAHGLDHGYTFGSGTRLTVV.

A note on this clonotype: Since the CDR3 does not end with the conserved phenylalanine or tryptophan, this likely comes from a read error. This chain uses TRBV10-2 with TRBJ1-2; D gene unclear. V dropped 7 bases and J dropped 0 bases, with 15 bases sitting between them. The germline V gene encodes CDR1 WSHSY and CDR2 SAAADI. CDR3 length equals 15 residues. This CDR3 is CASNDSRRTNYGYTL. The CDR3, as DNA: TGCGCCAGCAATGATTCTCGGCGGACTAACTATGGCTACACCTTA.

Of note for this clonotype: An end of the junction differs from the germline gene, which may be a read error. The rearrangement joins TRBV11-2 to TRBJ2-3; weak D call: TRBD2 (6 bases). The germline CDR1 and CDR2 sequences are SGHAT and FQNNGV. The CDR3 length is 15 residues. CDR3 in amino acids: CTSSSGGVAGHTQYF. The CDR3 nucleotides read TGTACCAGCAGCTCCGGAGGGGTTGCTGGACATACGCAGTATTTT. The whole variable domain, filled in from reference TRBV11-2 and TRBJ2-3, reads EAGVAQSPRYKIIEKRQSVAFWCNPISGHATLYWYQQILGQGPKLLIQFQNNGVVDDSQLPKDRFSAERLKGVDSTLKIQPAKLEDSAVYLCTSSSGGVAGHTQYFGPGTRLTVL.

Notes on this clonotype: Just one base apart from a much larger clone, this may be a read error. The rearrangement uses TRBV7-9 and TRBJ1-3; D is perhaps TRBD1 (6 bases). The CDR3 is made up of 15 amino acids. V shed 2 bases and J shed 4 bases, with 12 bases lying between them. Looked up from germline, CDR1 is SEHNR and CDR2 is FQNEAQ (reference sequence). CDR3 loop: CASSLFGGLGNTIYF. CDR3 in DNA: TGTGCCAGCAGCTTATTCGGGGGCCTCGGAAACACCATATATTTT.

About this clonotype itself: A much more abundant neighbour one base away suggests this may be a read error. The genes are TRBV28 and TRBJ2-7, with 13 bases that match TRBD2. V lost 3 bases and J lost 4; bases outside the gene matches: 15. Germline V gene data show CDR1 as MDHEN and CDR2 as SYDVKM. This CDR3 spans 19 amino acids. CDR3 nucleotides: TGTGCCAGCAGTTTCTTACTAGCGGGAGGGCGGCTTGTTGGGTACGAGCAGTACTTC. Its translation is CASSFLLAGGRLVGYEQYF. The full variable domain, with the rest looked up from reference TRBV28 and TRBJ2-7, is DVKVTQSSRYLVKRTGEKVFLECVQDMDHENMFWYRQDPGLGLRLIYFSYDVKMKEKGDIPEGYSVSREKKERFSLILESASTNQTSMYLCASSFLLAGGRLVGYEQYFGPGTRLTVT.

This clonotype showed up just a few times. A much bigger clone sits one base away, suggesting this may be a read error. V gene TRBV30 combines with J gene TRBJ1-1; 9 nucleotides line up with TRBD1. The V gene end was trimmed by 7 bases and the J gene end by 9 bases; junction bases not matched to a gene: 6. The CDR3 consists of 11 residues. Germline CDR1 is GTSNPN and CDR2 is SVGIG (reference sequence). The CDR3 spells CASGTGIKAFF. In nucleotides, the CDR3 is TGTGCCTCGGGGACAGGGATTAAAGCTTTCTTT.

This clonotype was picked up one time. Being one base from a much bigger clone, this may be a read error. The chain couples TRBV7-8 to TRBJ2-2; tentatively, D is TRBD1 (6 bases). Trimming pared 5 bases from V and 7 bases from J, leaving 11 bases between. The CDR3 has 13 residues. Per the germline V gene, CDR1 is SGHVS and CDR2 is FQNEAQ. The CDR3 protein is CASSQGPGGELFF. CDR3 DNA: TGTGCCAGCAGCCAGGGGCCGGGCGGGGAGCTGTTTTTT.

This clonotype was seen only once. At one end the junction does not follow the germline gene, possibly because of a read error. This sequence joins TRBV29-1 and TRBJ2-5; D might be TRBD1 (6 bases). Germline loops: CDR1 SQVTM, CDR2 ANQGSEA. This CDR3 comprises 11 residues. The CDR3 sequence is CNHGGQGTQYF. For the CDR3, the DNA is TGCAACCACGGAGGTCAGGGGACCCAATACTTC.